Shown below are 27 T cell receptor beta chains from a single sample sequenced in a study of CD8+ T cells in alopecia areata. As for treatment: oral pan-JAK inhibitor, 5-10 mg twice daily. As the sequencing template, cDNA was produced by extracting RNA and reverse transcribing it. Data came from immunoSEQ multiplex PCR; TCRdb stores just in-frame clones and leaves some out. The sample lists approximately 140,000 clones; around four fifths were seen once. Sample: CD8+ T cells sorted from blood, taken at week 4, from a patient treated with tofacitinib. These receptors were obtained from a human donor with alopecia areata.

The chain carries TRBV9 and TRBJ2-3, with TRBD2 identical over 10 bases. The trim removed 0 bases at V and 4 bases at J, leaving 8 bases unmatched. Germline V gives CDR1 SGDLS, CDR2 YYNGEE. This CDR3 has 17 amino acids. DNA of the CDR3: TGTGCCAGCAGCGTAGGGTATGCTAGCGGGGGAGCAGATACGCAGTATTTT. Translating it yields CASSVGYASGGADTQYF.

The chain joins TRBV29-1 to TRBJ2-3; unclear D gene. Germline loops: CDR1 SQVTM, CDR2 ANQGSEA. V was cut by 2 bases and J by 3 bases, with 12 bases left in between. CDR3 size: 14 residues. The CDR3: CSVERGFETDTQYF. The CDR3, as DNA: TGCAGCGTTGAAAGAGGTTTCGAGACAGATACGCAGTATTTT.

This chain connects TRBV7-9 to TRBJ2-1; 9 nucleotides agree with TRBD2. The CDR3 runs 16 residues. The trim removed 4 bases at V and 8 bases at J, leaving 12 bases unmatched. Germline CDR1 reads SEHNR; CDR2 reads FQNEAQ (reference sequence). The CDR3 protein is CASSSGAYSGGDEQFF. The CDR3 nucleotides read TGTGCCAGCAGCTCGGGTGCTTATAGCGGGGGCGATGAGCAGTTCTTC.

This clone has a handful of counts. The chain has TRBV27 and TRBJ2-1, with unresolved D. The CDR3 consists of 15 residues. Germline CDR1 reads MNHEY; CDR2 reads SMNVEV (reference sequence). The V gene lost 3 bases and the J gene lost 0 bases, with 9 bases spanning the gap. The chain's CDR3 is CASSFGVSSYNEQFF. In DNA form, the CDR3 reads TGTGCCAGCAGTTTTGGGGTAAGCTCCTACAATGAGCAGTTCTTC.

This clone was observed a few times. The rearrangement links TRBV29-1 to TRBJ2-5, with TRBD2 matching over 9 bases. The CDR3 consists of 15 residues. V dropped 6 bases and J dropped 4; count of bases not matched to a gene: 12. The V gene's germline CDR1 is SQVTM and CDR2 ANQGSEA. The CDR3 sequence: CSVEPSRGGTETQYF. CDR3 nucleotide sequence: TGCAGCGTGGAGCCCTCGCGGGGGGGCACAGAGACCCAGTACTTC.

The genes are TRBV5-6 and TRBJ2-1; D perhaps matches TRBD2 (5 bases). Looked up from germline, CDR1 is SGHDT and CDR2 is YYEEEE. V lost 1 base to trimming and J lost 7 bases, with 21 bases between them. The CDR3 contains 17 residues. CDR3 coding DNA: TGTGCCAGCAGCTTGTCGGGATCGCGGGTCGGCGGGAATGAGCAGTTCTTC. This codes for CASSLSGSRVGGNEQFF. Full variable domain (outside the CDR3, taken from reference TRBV5-6 and TRBJ2-1): DAGVTQSPTHLIKTRGQQVTLRCSPKSGHDTVSWYQQALGQGPQFIFQYYEEEERQRGNFPDRFSGHQFPNYSSELNVNALLLGDSALYLCASSLSGSRVGGNEQFFGPGTRLTVL.

This chain joins TRBV5-1 and TRBJ1-1; D is possibly TRBD1 (5 bases). This CDR3 is 14 amino acids long. Germline V gene sequence: CDR1 SGHRS, CDR2 YFSETQ. With 4 bases removed from V and 1 base from J, the gap between germline ends came to 11 bases. CDR3 nucleotide sequence: TGCGCCAGCAGCACTGGGACGGGGAACACTGAAGCTTTCTTT. Residues: CASSTGTGNTEAFF.

The rearrangement uses TRBV6-5 and TRBJ2-7; D gene ambiguous. Deletions cut 0 bases from V and 6 bases from J, with 15 bases between. The germline gives CDR1 MNHEY, CDR2 SVGAGI. This CDR3 is built from 15 residues. CDR3 sequence reads: CASSYSRTVLAEQYF. CDR3 nucleotide sequence: TGTGCCAGCAGTTACTCACGGACGGTATTGGCCGAGCAGTACTTC.

This clone appeared a few times. The chain carries TRBV7-2 and TRBJ2-1; 9 positions agree with TRBD2. This CDR3 contains 14 residues. The ends lost 5 bases at V and 9 bases at J; junction bases unmatched: 8. Germline lookup yields CDR1 SGHTA and CDR2 FQGNSA. Here the CDR3 reads CASSPLSGGIEQFF. CDR3 in DNA: TGTGCCAGCAGCCCTCTCAGCGGGGGGATTGAGCAGTTCTTC.

The chain couples TRBV30 to TRBJ2-7; 8 bases line up with TRBD2. Germline V gene lookup returns CDR1 GTSNPN and CDR2 SVGIG (reference sequence). This CDR3 is built from 13 residues. J was trimmed by 6 bases and V by 4 bases; bases with no gene match: 8. The CDR3 bases are TGTGCCTGGACACGTCTAGCGGGCGGCGAGCAGTACTTC. This translates into CAWTRLAGGEQYF. The full variable domain, with the rest looked up from reference TRBV30 and TRBJ2-7, is SQTIHQWPATLVQPVGSPLSLECTVEGTSNPNLYWYRQAAGRGLQLLFYSVGIGQISSEVPQNLSASRPQDRQFILSSKKLLLSDSGFYLCAWTRLAGGEQYFGPGTRLTVT.

The chain links TRBV5-1 to TRBJ2-7; 8 bases are shared with TRBD2. The CDR3 totals 15 residues. J was trimmed by 0 bases and V by 7 bases; bases with no gene match: 9. Looked up from germline, CDR1 is SGHRS and CDR2 is YFSETQ. CDR3 in amino acids: CASRVSGGNSYEQYF. The CDR3 DNA reads TGCGCCAGCCGTGTGAGCGGGGGAAACTCCTACGAGCAGTACTTC.

The CDR3 sequence: CASSQNPGQGRRRAYEQYF. The CDR3 nucleotides are TGTGCCAGCAGCCAGAACCCGGGACAGGGAAGAAGGCGGGCCTACGAGCAGTACTTC. The chain uses TRBV14 and TRBJ2-7; 9 bases are shared with TRBD1. Germline V gene lookup returns CDR1 SGHDN and CDR2 FVKESK. The CDR3 is made up of 19 amino acids. Trimming took 3 bases from V and 2 from J; bases not matched to a gene: 17.

This clone counts as medium-sized (0.01 to 0.1%). The V and J genes are TRBV27 and TRBJ2-4; D uncertain. V lost 5 bases and J lost 2, with 10 bases in between. Germline V CDR1 and CDR2: MNHEY, SMNVEV (reference sequence). The CDR3 is 14 residues long. As DNA, the CDR3 is TGTGCCAGCAGTGAGATTCCTTCCAAAAACATTCAGTACTTC. It yields the protein CASSEIPSKNIQYF.

J is TRBJ2-5 and V is TRBV6-5; D uncertain. Between the trimmed V and J ends, which lost 7 bases and 5 bases, there was a span of 11 bases. Germline CDR1 is MNHEY and CDR2 is SVGAGI. CDR3 length: 12 amino acids. Written as DNA, the CDR3 is TGTGCCAGCACCAGAAATGGGGAGACCCAGTACTTC. Its translation is CASTRNGETQYF.

The V gene is TRBV11-1, the J gene TRBJ2-7; no clear D. The CDR3 totals 12 residues. Germline V gene sequence: CDR1 SGHAT, CDR2 FQDESV (reference sequence). V dropped 2 bases and J dropped 4 bases, with 6 bases sitting between them. The CDR3 spells CASSLRAYEQYF. CDR3 DNA: TGTGCCAGCAGCTTAAGAGCTTACGAGCAGTACTTC.

CDR3 region: CASSAGAYNQPQHF. CDR3 nucleotide sequence: TGTGCCAGCAGTGCGGGGGCCTACAATCAGCCCCAGCATTTT. The J gene is TRBJ1-5, the V gene TRBV2; D is possibly TRBD1 (6 bases). Trimming cost V 4 bases and J 3 bases, with 10 bases left between them. The germline V gene encodes CDR1 SNHLY and CDR2 FYNNEI. This CDR3 is 14 amino acids long.

This chain uses TRBV6-6 with TRBJ2-6, with D unclear. Germline CDR1 MNHNY, CDR2 SVGAGI (reference sequence). The CDR3 has 16 amino acids. With 2 bases removed from V and 2 bases from J, the gap between germline ends came to 10 bases. The CDR3 region has the DNA TGTGCCAGCAGTTACGTGAGAACTGCTGGGGCCAACGTCCTGACTTTC. It is translated as CASSYVRTAGANVLTF.

This chain connects TRBV19 to TRBJ2-7, with a weak D call TRBD2 (6 bases). Germline-derived CDR1 and CDR2 are LNHDA and SQIVND (reference sequence). The CDR3 extends over 13 amino acids. Trimming stripped 5 bases from V and 3 bases from J, with 11 bases between. CDR3 sequence: CASSWGGDYEQYF. The CDR3 nucleotides read TGTGCCAGTAGTTGGGGAGGAGACTACGAGCAGTACTTC.

The genes are TRBV27 and TRBJ2-3; D ambiguous. The CDR3 sequence is 11 residues long. V was trimmed by 4 bases and J by 8 bases, leaving 7 bases between them. Looked up from germline, CDR1 is MNHEY and CDR2 is SMNVEV (reference sequence). CDR3: CASSSGGTQYF. The CDR3 coding sequence is TGTGCCAGCAGTTCCGGTGGTACGCAGTATTTT.

This clone was found once. This chain connects TRBV29-1 to TRBJ2-5; unclear D gene. This CDR3 is 12 amino acids long. The V end lost 4 bases, the J end lost 5 bases, and 11 bases lay between the germline ends. CDR1 is SQVTM, CDR2 ANQGSEA, per germline. The CDR3 coding sequence is TGCAGCGTTGTACCCTCTGGGGAGACCCAGTACTTC. Protein product: CSVVPSGETQYF.

V and J are TRBV19 and TRBJ1-1; no reliable D call. Germline V gene lookup returns CDR1 LNHDA and CDR2 SQIVND (reference sequence). This CDR3 has 13 amino acids. The V end lost 5 bases, the J end lost 3 bases, and 10 bases lay between the germline ends. For the CDR3, the DNA is TGTGCCAGTAGTTTCACCAGGTACACTGAAGCTTTCTTT. It encodes CASSFTRYTEAFF.

The chain employs TRBV6-5 and TRBJ1-1; D remains ambiguous. Germline assignment: CDR1 MNHEY and CDR2 SVGAGI. The CDR3 contains 14 residues. The V end was cut by 7 bases, the J end by 4 bases, with 16 bases between. CDR3: CASTEYAGSTEAFF. The CDR3 region has the DNA TGTGCCAGCACCGAATATGCGGGGAGCACTGAAGCTTTCTTT.

V and J are TRBV29-1 and TRBJ2-3; 10 bases map to TRBD2. The V gene end was trimmed by 4 bases and the J gene end by 4 bases; junction bases not matched to a gene: 11. Germline CDR1 and CDR2: SQVTM and ANQGSEA. The CDR3 has 16 residues. CDR3 residues: CSVAAGGPEWADTQYF. The CDR3 coding sequence is TGCAGCGTTGCAGCGGGGGGGCCGGAGTGGGCAGATACGCAGTATTTT.

The V call is TRBV4-1, the J call TRBJ1-1, with D perhaps matching TRBD1 (5 bases). The CDR3 runs 15 residues. CDR1 MGHRA and CDR2 YSYEKL come from the germline V gene. With 4 bases removed from V and 1 base from J, the gap between germline ends came to 13 bases. The CDR3 region is CASSPRGGKNTEAFF. CDR3 DNA: TGCGCCAGCAGCCCTCGGGGGGGGAAGAACACTGAAGCTTTCTTT.

This clone was seen more than once but under ten times. The chain recombines TRBV11-2 with TRBJ2-7; D is uncertain. This CDR3 region has 14 residues. Between the trimmed V and J ends, which lost 8 bases and 0 bases, there was a span of 14 bases. Germline assignment: CDR1 SGHAT and CDR2 FQNNGV. CDR3 sequence reads: CASGSSPSSYEQYF. CDR3 nucleotide sequence: TGTGCCAGCGGTAGTAGCCCTAGCTCCTACGAGCAGTACTTC.

The sample holds a few counts of this clone. The same CDR3 can be traced to other DNA sequences in this sample. The chain recombines TRBV29-1 with TRBJ2-7; weak D call: TRBD2 (5 bases). The CDR3 spans 12 residues. Between the trimmed V and J ends, which lost 2 bases and 1 base, there was a span of 6 bases. In germline, CDR1 is SQVTM, CDR2 ANQGSEA. The CDR3 nucleotides are TGCAGCGTTGAACGAGGGTCCTACGAGCAGTACTTC. Translation: CSVERGSYEQYF.

The chain recombines TRBV14 with TRBJ2-5; D is possibly TRBD1 or TRBD2 (5 bases each). Trimming took off 2 bases at V and 1 base at J, with 8 bases between the two ends. From germline, CDR1 is SGHDN and CDR2 FVKESK. The CDR3 is made up of 14 amino acids. CDR3 loop: CASSQRDLQETQYF. In DNA, the CDR3 is TGTGCCAGCAGCCAAAGGGACCTCCAAGAGACCCAGTACTTC.